These T cell receptor beta chains were read from a single sample in a study of OX40 agonist ivuxolimab in advanced cancers. Sequencing was performed with immunoSEQ multiplex PCR; in TCRdb, only in-frame clones are kept and a portion is missing. The data show some 100,000 clones, with about 85% seen just once and 0.95% to 1.3% held by the top ten. This specimen consisted of CD4+ or CD8+ T cells sorted from blood, obtained in a trial of the OX40 agonist ivuxolimab. Every receptor here comes from an adult with an advanced solid tumor such as melanoma, head and neck, liver or kidney cancer. CDR3s include the opening cysteine and the closing phenylalanine or tryptophan. The D gene is left open where the match is weak. Clone size is given for some rows only: seen once, a few or many times, or a class if the clone is expanded.

V gene: TRBV14; J gene: TRBJ2-5; D gene: TRBD1; clone size: .; CDR3 DNA: TGTGCCAGCAGCCGTTTCCAGACAGGGGGTATGACCCAGTACTTC; CDR3 protein: CASSRFQTGGMTQYF
V gene: TRBV2; J gene: TRBJ2-2; D gene: TRBD2; clone size: .; CDR3 DNA: TGTGCCACCCGGGGGGGGGTAGCCGGGGAGCTGTTTTTT; CDR3 protein: CATRGGVAGELFF
V gene: TRBV11-3; J gene: TRBJ1-5; D gene: .; clone size: once; CDR3 DNA: TGTGCCAGCAGCCCTGGGGCTCTCTGGGAGCCCCAGCATTTT; CDR3 protein: CASSPGALWEPQHF
V gene: TRBV28; J gene: TRBJ1-5; D gene: .; clone size: few; CDR3 DNA: TGTGCCAGCAGTTTACTTTCAGGAATGGGGATGGGGCCCCAGCATTTT; CDR3 protein: CASSLLSGMGMGPQHF
V gene: TRBV6-5; J gene: TRBJ1-1; D gene: .; clone size: once; CDR3 DNA: TGTGCCAGCAGTTACTGGGGGACGGGTGAAGCTTTCTTT; CDR3 protein: CASSYWGTGEAFF
V gene: TRBV27; J gene: TRBJ2-7; D gene: TRBD1; clone size: few; CDR3 DNA: TGTGCCAGCAGTTTAAGGGGGACAGGGGGGGAGCAGTACTTC; CDR3 protein: CASSLRGTGGEQYF
V gene: TRBV5-1; J gene: TRBJ2-1; D gene: .; clone size: few; CDR3 DNA: TGCGCCAGCAGCTCGCAGGGTGATGAGCAGTTCTTC; CDR3 protein: CASSSQGDEQFF
V gene: TRBV5-1; J gene: TRBJ1-2; D gene: .; clone size: .; CDR3 DNA: TGCGCCAGCAGCCTGGAGGGGGGGCTTGGCTACACCTTC; CDR3 protein: CASSLEGGLGYTF
V gene: TRBV11-3; J gene: TRBJ1-1; D gene: TRBD1; clone size: once; CDR3 DNA: TGTGCCAGCAGCTTCAGGACAGGCCGCGGGAACACTGAAGCTTTCTTT; CDR3 protein: CASSFRTGRGNTEAFF
V gene: TRBV6-1; J gene: TRBJ1-1; D gene: .; clone size: .; CDR3 DNA: TGTGCCAGCAGTGAAAAATTCAGAGACACTGAAGCTTTCTTT; CDR3 protein: CASSEKFRDTEAFF
V gene: TRBV5-6; J gene: TRBJ2-3; D gene: TRBD1; clone size: once; CDR3 DNA: TGTGCCAGCAGCTTGCGCGGGACAGGGTGGCCAGATACGCAGTATTTT; CDR3 protein: CASSLRGTGWPDTQYF
V gene: TRBV13; J gene: TRBJ1-1; D gene: .; clone size: .; CDR3 DNA: TGTGCCAGCAGCTCTAACAGGGAAGCCATGAGTGACACTGAAGCTTTCTTT; CDR3 protein: CASSSNREAMSDTEAFF
V gene: TRBV28; J gene: TRBJ2-6; D gene: .; clone size: .; CDR3 DNA: TGTGCCAGCAGTTTAAGGGGAGCTGGGGCCAACGTCCTGACTTTC; CDR3 protein: CASSLRGAGANVLTF
V gene: TRBV18; J gene: TRBJ2-5; D gene: TRBD2; clone size: .; CDR3 DNA: TGTGCCAGCTCCGGGACTAGGCAAGAGACCCAGTACTTC; CDR3 protein: CASSGTRQETQYF
V gene: TRBV4-3; J gene: TRBJ2-6; D gene: TRBD1; clone size: .; CDR3 DNA: TGCGCCAGCAGCCACATACAGGGGTCTGGGGCCAACGTCCTGACTTTC; CDR3 protein: CASSHIQGSGANVLTF
V gene: TRBV2; J gene: TRBJ1-6; D gene: .; clone size: .; CDR3 DNA: TGTGCCAGCAGTGTAAGAAGCAGGGAGTCACCCCTCCACTTT; CDR3 protein: CASSVRSRESPLHF
V gene: TRBV19; J gene: TRBJ2-1; D gene: TRBD1; clone size: once; CDR3 DNA: TGTGCCAGTAGTATGGGACAGGGAGGAAAGCAGTTCTTC; CDR3 protein: CASSMGQGGKQFF
V gene: TRBV7-7; J gene: TRBJ2-1; D gene: TRBD2; clone size: .; CDR3 DNA: TGTGCCAGCAGCCCCTCGGGACTAGGTGGTGAGCAGTTCTTC; CDR3 protein: CASSPSGLGGEQFF
V gene: TRBV28; J gene: TRBJ1-2; D gene: .; clone size: .; CDR3 DNA: TGTGCCAGCAGCCCCCCGCGTGGACGGTCCTATGGCTACACCTTC; CDR3 protein: CASSPPRGRSYGYTF
V gene: TRBV6-6; J gene: TRBJ1-2; D gene: .; clone size: .; CDR3 DNA: TGTGCCAGCAGTTCACCCGGACAGATTGATGGCTACACCTTC; CDR3 protein: CASSSPGQIDGYTF
V gene: TRBV7-9; J gene: TRBJ2-3; D gene: .; clone size: .; CDR3 DNA: TGTGCCAGCAGCTTAGCGGGAGGAGGGTACGGTACGCAGTATTTT; CDR3 protein: CASSLAGGGYGTQYF
V gene: TRBV7-3; J gene: TRBJ2-1; D gene: .; clone size: .; CDR3 DNA: TGTGCCAGCAGCTTAACCCCGCCACAGGAAGGGTACAATGAGCAGTTCTTC; CDR3 protein: CASSLTPPQEGYNEQFF
V gene: TRBV5-1; J gene: TRBJ1-1; D gene: .; clone size: once; CDR3 DNA: TGCGCCAGCAGCTTTGGCCGGGGTACAGGAACTGAAGCTTTCTTT; CDR3 protein: CASSFGRGTGTEAFF
V gene: TRBV5-5; J gene: TRBJ1-6; D gene: TRBD1; clone size: .; CDR3 DNA: TGTGCCAGCAGCTTTTCGACAGGGAAATCACCCCTCCACTTT; CDR3 protein: CASSFSTGKSPLHF
V gene: TRBV6-5; J gene: TRBJ1-2; D gene: .; clone size: .; CDR3 DNA: TGTGCCAGCAGTTCAGGACAGTCCTATGGCTACACCTTC; CDR3 protein: CASSSGQSYGYTF
V gene: TRBV7-9; J gene: TRBJ1-4; D gene: .; clone size: .; CDR3 DNA: TGTGCCAGCAGTACCCCGGATTCTAATGAAAAACTGTTTTTT; CDR3 protein: CASSTPDSNEKLFF
V gene: TRBV7-2; J gene: TRBJ1-5; D gene: .; clone size: .; CDR3 DNA: TGTGCCAGCAGCGTGCAGGGGATCAGCAATCAGCCCCAGCATTTT; CDR3 protein: CASSVQGISNQPQHF
V gene: TRBV2; J gene: TRBJ2-3; D gene: TRBD1; clone size: .; CDR3 DNA: TGTGCCAGCAGTGAACAGGGGGTTGGCACAGATACGCAGTATTTT; CDR3 protein: CASSEQGVGTDTQYF
V gene: TRBV2; J gene: TRBJ1-2; D gene: .; clone size: few; CDR3 DNA: TGTGCCAGCAGCGCCCTCGGGGGCTACACCTTC; CDR3 protein: CASSALGGYTF
V gene: TRBV6-5; J gene: TRBJ2-3; D gene: .; clone size: .; CDR3 DNA: TGTGCCAGCTGGGGGCAGCTCCAGGATACGCAGTATTTT; CDR3 protein: CASWGQLQDTQYF
V gene: TRBV5-4; J gene: TRBJ2-5; D gene: .; clone size: .; CDR3 DNA: TGTGCCAGCAGCCCCGTACCCACCACGGGGTTGGAGACCCAGTACTTC; CDR3 protein: CASSPVPTTGLETQYF
V gene: TRBV6-6; J gene: TRBJ1-2; D gene: .; clone size: .; CDR3 DNA: TGTGCCAGCAGTCCCGGGACATTAGGTGGCTACACCTTC; CDR3 protein: CASSPGTLGGYTF
V gene: TRBV7-3; J gene: TRBJ2-7; D gene: TRBD2; clone size: .; CDR3 DNA: TGTGCCAGCAGCACCAGCGGGGGGCCAATCTACGAGCAGTACTTC; CDR3 protein: CASSTSGGPIYEQYF
V gene: TRBV10-3; J gene: TRBJ1-4; D gene: TRBD1; clone size: .; CDR3 DNA: TGTGCCATCAGTGAGTCGACCCGGACAGGTGGTGAAAAACTGTTTTTT; CDR3 protein: CAISESTRTGGEKLFF
V gene: TRBV12-5; J gene: TRBJ1-1; D gene: .; clone size: .; CDR3 DNA: TGTGCTAGTGGTTTGGCAGGGGCACCTGTTGCTTTCTTT; CDR3 protein: CASGLAGAPVAFF
V gene: TRBV4-1; J gene: TRBJ1-4; D gene: .; clone size: few; CDR3 DNA: TGCGCCAGCAGCCAAGAGGGAACTAATGAAAAACTGTTTTTT; CDR3 protein: CASSQEGTNEKLFF
V gene: TRBV28; J gene: TRBJ1-2; D gene: .; clone size: .; CDR3 DNA: TGTGCCAGCAGTTTCTCGGACTATGGCTACACCTTC; CDR3 protein: CASSFSDYGYTF
V gene: TRBV20-1; J gene: TRBJ2-3; D gene: .; clone size: .; CDR3 DNA: TGCAGTGCTAGAGAAGATTATAAGCAGTATTTT; CDR3 protein: CSAREDYKQYF
V gene: TRBV30; J gene: TRBJ2-7; D gene: TRBD1; clone size: .; CDR3 DNA: TGTGCCTGGACCGCGACAGGGATCGAGCAGTACTTC; CDR3 protein: CAWTATGIEQYF
V gene: TRBV7-2; J gene: TRBJ1-2; D gene: .; clone size: .; CDR3 DNA: TGTGCCAGCAGCTTAGGGCGTCTCTATGGCTACACCTTC; CDR3 protein: CASSLGRLYGYTF
V gene: TRBV7-9; J gene: TRBJ1-2; D gene: .; clone size: .; CDR3 DNA: TGTGCCAGCAGCTTCGTTAGGGCTGCTAACTATGGCTACACCTTC; CDR3 protein: CASSFVRAANYGYTF
V gene: TRBV7-9; J gene: TRBJ1-2; D gene: .; clone size: .; CDR3 DNA: TGTGCCAGCAGCTATAGCGCACGGAGGCTCTTGAGGGGCTACACCTTC; CDR3 protein: CASSYSARRLLRGYTF
V gene: TRBV11-2; J gene: TRBJ1-1; D gene: TRBD1; clone size: .; CDR3 DNA: TGTGCCAGCAGCCCTAGCCGGACAGGGGGAATCATGAACACTGAAGCTTTCTTT; CDR3 protein: CASSPSRTGGIMNTEAFF
V gene: TRBV7-3; J gene: TRBJ2-3; D gene: .; clone size: once; CDR3 DNA: TGTGCCAGCAGCTTAGGGGGAACGGCAGATACGCAGTATTTT; CDR3 protein: CASSLGGTADTQYF
V gene: TRBV2; J gene: TRBJ2-3; D gene: .; clone size: .; CDR3 DNA: TGTGCCAGCATCAGAGACGTATCTAGCACAGATACGCAGTATTTT; CDR3 protein: CASIRDVSSTDTQYF
V gene: TRBV28; J gene: TRBJ1-3; D gene: .; clone size: .; CDR3 DNA: TGTGCCAGCAGTTTATCAGGAAACACCATATATTTT; CDR3 protein: CASSLSGNTIYF
V gene: TRBV18; J gene: TRBJ1-3; D gene: TRBD1; clone size: .; CDR3 DNA: TGTGCCAGCTCACCTAAACAGGGGGCCCTCTCTGGAAACACCATATATTTT; CDR3 protein: CASSPKQGALSGNTIYF